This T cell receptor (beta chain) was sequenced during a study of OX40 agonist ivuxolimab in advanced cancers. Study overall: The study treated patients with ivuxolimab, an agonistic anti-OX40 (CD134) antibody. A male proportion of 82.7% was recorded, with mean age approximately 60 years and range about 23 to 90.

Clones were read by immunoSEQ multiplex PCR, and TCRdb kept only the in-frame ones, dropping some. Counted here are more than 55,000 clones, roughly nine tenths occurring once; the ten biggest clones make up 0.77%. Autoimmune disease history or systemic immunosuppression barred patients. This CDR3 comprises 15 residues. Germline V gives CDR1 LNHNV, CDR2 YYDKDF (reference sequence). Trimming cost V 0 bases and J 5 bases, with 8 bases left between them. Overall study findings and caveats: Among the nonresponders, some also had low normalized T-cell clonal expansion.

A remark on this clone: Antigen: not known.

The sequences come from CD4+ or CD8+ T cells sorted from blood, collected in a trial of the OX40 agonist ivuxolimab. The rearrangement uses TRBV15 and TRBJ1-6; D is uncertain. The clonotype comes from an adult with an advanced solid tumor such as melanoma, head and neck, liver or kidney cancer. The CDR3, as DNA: TGTGCCACCAGCAGAGATAAGGCGAATAATTCACCCCTCCACTTT. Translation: CATSRDKANNSPLHF. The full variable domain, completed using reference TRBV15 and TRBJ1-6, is DAMVIQNPRYQVTQFGKPVTLSCSQTLNHNVMYWYQQKSSQAPKLLFHYYDKDFNNEADTPDNFQSRRPNTSFCFLDIRSPGLGDTAMYLCATSRDKANNSPLHFGNGTRLTVT.